The 7 T cell receptor beta chains below all came from one sample that was sequenced in a study of T cells in Graves' hyperthyroidism and ophthalmopathy. TCR beta CDR3 regions were amplified from RNA. HTBI primers were the set used in a first-round RT-PCR of the TCR CDR3. TCRdb reanalysed the multiplex PCR reads using MiXCR and keeps one entry per CDR3 protein. The profile shows about 610,000 distinct CDR3 sequences, 40% to 55% of them singletons. Input material: peripheral blood or thyroid tissue (not recorded which). The receptors come from a woman between 18 and 30 years old with Graves' hyperthyroidism.

This clonotype came up many times. The rearrangement joins TRBV29-1 to TRBJ2-5; possibly TRBD2 for D (6 bases). CDR3 length: 12 residues. CDR1 and CDR2 from the germline V gene are SQVTM and ANQGSEA. V was shortened by 6 bases and J by 5 bases, with 13 bases between the two germline ends. The CDR3 loop is CSVDRDLETQYF. The DNA for the CDR3 is TGCAGCGTGGATCGGGACTTGGAGACCCAGTACTTC.

This clonotype was counted many times. V and J are TRBV28 and TRBJ2-7; 10 nucleotides match TRBD2. The junction had 6 bases not matched to a gene; V was cut back by 8 bases and J by 2 bases. Germline lookup yields CDR1 MDHEN and CDR2 SYDVKM. This CDR3 is built from 14 residues. CDR3 in amino acids: CASETGTSAYEQYF. The CDR3 region has the DNA TGTGCCAGCGAAACCGGGACTAGCGCCTACGAGCAGTACTTC.

At least ten counts were recorded for this clonotype. The chain recombines TRBV7-9 with TRBJ2-2, with D unclear. The germline V and J ends were trimmed by 1 base and 1 base, with 13 bases remaining between them. Germline CDR1 is SEHNR and CDR2 is FQNEAQ (reference sequence). The CDR3 extends over 17 amino acids. CDR3 loop: CASSLGSVSRNTGELFF. Here the CDR3 DNA reads TGTGCCAGCAGCTTAGGTTCGGTCAGTCGGAACACCGGGGAGCTGTTTTTT.

Regarding this clonotype: It may be a read error: a sequence one base away is much more abundant. The chain carries TRBV24-1 and TRBJ2-2, with D perhaps TRBD2 (5 bases). The germline gives CDR1 KGHDR, CDR2 SFDVKD. V lost 11 bases, J lost 2 bases, and 11 bases lay in between. This CDR3 comprises 13 residues. CDR3 protein: CAIPDSNTGELFF. CDR3 in DNA: TGTGCCATCCCGGACTCTAACACCGGGGAGCTGTTTTTT.

As regards this clonotype: Sequence at one end of the junction differs from germline and may be a read error. This chain links TRBV7-2 with TRBJ1-1; D possibly corresponds to TRBD1 (5 bases). The CDR3 contains 14 residues. Germline assignment: CDR1 SGHTA and CDR2 FQGNSA. CDR3 loop: CASSRWLADTEALF. The CDR3 region has the DNA TGTGCCAGCAGTCGGTGGTTAGCGGACACTGAAGCCCTCTTT.

The count of this clonotype is one. The chain carries TRBV29-1 and TRBJ2-5, with 11 bases lining up with TRBD2. J was trimmed by 1 base and V by 1 base; bases with no gene match: 2. The germline CDR1 and CDR2 sequences are SQVTM and ANQGSEA. The CDR3 is 15 residues long. CDR3 bases: TGCAGCGTTGAAGGGACTAGCGGGCCCCAAGAGACCCAGTACTTC. It yields the protein CSVEGTSGPQETQYF.

The rearrangement uses TRBV7-9 and TRBJ1-2; no clear D. V was shortened by 1 base and J by 9 bases, with 9 bases between the two germline ends. Looked up from germline, CDR1 is SEHNR and CDR2 is FQNEAQ (reference sequence). The CDR3 length is 12 residues. CDR3 sequence reads: CASSLDGRSYTF. The CDR3 coding sequence is TGTGCCAGCAGCTTAGACGGGAGGAGCTACACCTTC.